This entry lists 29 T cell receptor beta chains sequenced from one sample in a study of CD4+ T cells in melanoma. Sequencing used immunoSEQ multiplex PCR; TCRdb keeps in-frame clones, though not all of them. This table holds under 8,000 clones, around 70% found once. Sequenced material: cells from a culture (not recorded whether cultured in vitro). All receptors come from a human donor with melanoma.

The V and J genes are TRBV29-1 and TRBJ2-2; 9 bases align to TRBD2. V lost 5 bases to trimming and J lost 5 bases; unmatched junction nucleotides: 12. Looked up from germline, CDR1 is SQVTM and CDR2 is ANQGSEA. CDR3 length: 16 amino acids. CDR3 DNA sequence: TGCAGCGTTACCCCCCTCCAGCGGGGGGAGACCGGGGAGCTGTTTTTT. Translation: CSVTPLQRGETGELFF.

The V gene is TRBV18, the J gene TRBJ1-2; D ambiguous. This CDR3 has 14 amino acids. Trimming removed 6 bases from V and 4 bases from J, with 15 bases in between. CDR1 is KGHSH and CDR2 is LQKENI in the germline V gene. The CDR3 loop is CASSLRSESYGYTF. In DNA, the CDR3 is TGTGCCAGCTCCCTAAGATCCGAATCCTATGGCTACACCTTC. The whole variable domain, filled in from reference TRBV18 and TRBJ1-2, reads NAGVMQNPRHLVRRRGQEARLRCSPMKGHSHVYWYRQLPEEGLKFMVYLQKENIIDESGMPKERFSAEFPKEGPSILRIQQVVRGDSAAYFCASSLRSESYGYTFGSGTRLTVV.

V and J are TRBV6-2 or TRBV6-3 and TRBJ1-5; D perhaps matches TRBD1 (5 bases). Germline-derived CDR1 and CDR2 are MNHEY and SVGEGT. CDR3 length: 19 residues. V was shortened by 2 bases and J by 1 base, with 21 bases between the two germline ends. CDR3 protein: CASSYAPGQGVASNQPQHF. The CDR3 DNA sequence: TGTGCCAGCAGTTACGCACCGGGGCAGGGAGTTGCCAGCAATCAGCCCCAGCATTTT.

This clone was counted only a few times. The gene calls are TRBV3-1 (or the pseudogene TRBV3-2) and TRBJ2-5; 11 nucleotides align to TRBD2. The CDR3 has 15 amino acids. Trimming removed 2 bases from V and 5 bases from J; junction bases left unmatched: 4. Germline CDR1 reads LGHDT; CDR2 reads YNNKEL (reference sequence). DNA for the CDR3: TGTGCCAGCAGCCAATCTAGCGGGGGGTGGGAGACCCAGTACTTC. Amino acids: CASSQSSGGWETQYF.

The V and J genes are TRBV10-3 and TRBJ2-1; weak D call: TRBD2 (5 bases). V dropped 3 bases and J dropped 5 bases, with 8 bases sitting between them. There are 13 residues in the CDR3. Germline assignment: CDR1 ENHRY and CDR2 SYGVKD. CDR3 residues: CAISERENNEQFF. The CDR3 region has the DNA TGTGCCATCAGTGAACGGGAAAACAATGAGCAGTTCTTC.

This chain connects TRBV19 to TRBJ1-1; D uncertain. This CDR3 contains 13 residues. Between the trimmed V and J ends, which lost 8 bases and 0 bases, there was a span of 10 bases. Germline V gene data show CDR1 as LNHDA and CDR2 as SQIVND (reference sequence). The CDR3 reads CASQDRLNTEAFF. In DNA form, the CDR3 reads TGTGCCAGTCAGGACCGATTGAACACTGAAGCTTTCTTT.

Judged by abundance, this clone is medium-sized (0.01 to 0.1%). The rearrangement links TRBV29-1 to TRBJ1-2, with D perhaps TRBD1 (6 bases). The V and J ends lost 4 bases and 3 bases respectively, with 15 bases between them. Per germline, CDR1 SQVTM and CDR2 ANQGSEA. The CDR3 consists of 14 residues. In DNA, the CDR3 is TGCAGCGTTGTCTTAACAGGGTTGGACTATGGCTACACCTTC. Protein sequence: CSVVLTGLDYGYTF.

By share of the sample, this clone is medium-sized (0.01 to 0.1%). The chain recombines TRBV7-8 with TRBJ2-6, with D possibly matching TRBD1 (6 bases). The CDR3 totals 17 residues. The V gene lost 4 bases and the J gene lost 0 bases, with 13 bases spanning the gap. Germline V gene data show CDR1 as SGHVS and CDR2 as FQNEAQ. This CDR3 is CASSYRVIVSGANVLTF. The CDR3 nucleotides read TGTGCCAGCAGCTACAGGGTCATTGTCTCTGGGGCCAACGTCCTGACTTTC. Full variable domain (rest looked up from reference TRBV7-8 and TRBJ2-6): GAGVSQSPRYKVAKRGQDVALRCDPISGHVSLFWYQQALGQGPEFLTYFQNEAQLDKSGLPSDRFFAERPEGSVSTLKIQRTQQEDSAVYLCASSYRVIVSGANVLTFGAGSRLTVL.

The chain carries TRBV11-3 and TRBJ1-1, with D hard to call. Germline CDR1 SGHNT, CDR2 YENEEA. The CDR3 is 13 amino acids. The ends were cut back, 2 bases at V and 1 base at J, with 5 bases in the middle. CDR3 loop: CASSLNQNTEAFF. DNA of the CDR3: TGTGCCAGCAGCTTAAACCAGAACACTGAAGCTTTCTTT.

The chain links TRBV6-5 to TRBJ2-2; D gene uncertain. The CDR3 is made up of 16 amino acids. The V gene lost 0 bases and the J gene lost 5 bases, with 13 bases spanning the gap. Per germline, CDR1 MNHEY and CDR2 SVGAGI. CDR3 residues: CASSYSSGRGTGELFF. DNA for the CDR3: TGTGCCAGCAGTTACTCTTCGGGCCGTGGGACCGGGGAGCTGTTTTTT.

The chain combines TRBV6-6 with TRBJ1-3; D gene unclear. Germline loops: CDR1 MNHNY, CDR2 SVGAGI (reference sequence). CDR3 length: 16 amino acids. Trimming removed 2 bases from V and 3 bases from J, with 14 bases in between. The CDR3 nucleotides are TGTGCCAGCAGTTACCCCTTATCCAGAGGTGGAAACACCATATATTTT. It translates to CASSYPLSRGGNTIYF.

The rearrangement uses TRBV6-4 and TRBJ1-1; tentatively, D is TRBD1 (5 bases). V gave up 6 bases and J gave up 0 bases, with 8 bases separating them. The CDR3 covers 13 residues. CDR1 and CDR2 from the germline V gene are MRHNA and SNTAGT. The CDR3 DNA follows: TGTGCCAGCAGCGCGACAGTGAACACTGAAGCTTTCTTT. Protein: CASSATVNTEAFF.

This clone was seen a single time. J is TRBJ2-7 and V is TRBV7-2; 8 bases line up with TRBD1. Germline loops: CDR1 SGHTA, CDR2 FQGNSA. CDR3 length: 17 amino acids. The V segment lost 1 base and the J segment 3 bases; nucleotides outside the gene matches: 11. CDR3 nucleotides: TGTGCCAGCAGCTTAGTGGCGCCCGGACAGGGAGGCTACGAGCAGTACTTC. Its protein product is CASSLVAPGQGGYEQYF. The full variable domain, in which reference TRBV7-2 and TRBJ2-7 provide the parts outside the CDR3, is GAGVSQSPSNKVTEKGKDVELRCDPISGHTALYWYRQSLGQGLEFLIYFQGNSAPDKSGLPSDRFSAERTGGSVSTLTIQRTQQEDSAVYLCASSLVAPGQGGYEQYFGPGTRLTVT.

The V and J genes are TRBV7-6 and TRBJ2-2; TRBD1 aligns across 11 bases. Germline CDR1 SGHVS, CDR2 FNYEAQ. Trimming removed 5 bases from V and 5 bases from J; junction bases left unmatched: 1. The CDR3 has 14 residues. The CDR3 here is CASSRDRGTGELFF. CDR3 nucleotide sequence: TGTGCCAGCAGCCGGGACAGGGGGACCGGGGAGCTGTTTTTT. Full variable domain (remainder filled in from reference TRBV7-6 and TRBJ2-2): GAGVSQSPRYKVTKRGQDVALRCDPISGHVSLYWYRQALGQGPEFLTYFNYEAQQDKSGLPNDRFSAERPEGSISTLTIQRTEQRDSAMYRCASSRDRGTGELFFGEGSRLTVL.

CDR3: CASSRSRGETNEKLFF. DNA of the CDR3: TGTGCCAGCTCACGGAGTCGGGGTGAGACTAATGAAAAACTGTTTTTT. This chain links TRBV18 with TRBJ1-4; D gene uncertain. V lost 4 bases to trimming and J lost 2 bases, with 14 bases between them. The CDR3 is 16 amino acids. CDR1 is KGHSH and CDR2 is LQKENI in the germline V gene.

The chain's CDR3 is CASSLAASNQPQHF. The CDR3 nucleotides are TGTGCCAGTAGCTTAGCGGCTAGCAATCAGCCCCAGCATTTT. The chain joins TRBV19 to TRBJ1-5, with D unresolved. This CDR3 contains 14 residues. Trimming left V 6 bases short and J 0 bases short, with 9 bases between. Germline CDR1 is LNHDA and CDR2 is SQIVND (reference sequence).

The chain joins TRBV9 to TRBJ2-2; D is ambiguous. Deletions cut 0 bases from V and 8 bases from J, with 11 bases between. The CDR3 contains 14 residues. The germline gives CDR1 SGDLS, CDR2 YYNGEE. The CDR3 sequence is CASSVDQGWGELFF. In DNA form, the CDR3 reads TGTGCCAGCAGCGTAGATCAAGGATGGGGGGAGCTGTTTTTT.

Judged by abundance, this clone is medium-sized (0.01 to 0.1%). CDR3 loop: CASSPSVSTEQFF. CDR3 nucleotides: TGTGCCAGCAGTCCGTCAGTCTCCACTGAGCAGTTCTTC. The rearrangement uses TRBV6-6 and TRBJ2-1; D remains ambiguous. This CDR3 has 13 residues. Trimming took 5 bases from V and 9 from J, leaving 14 bases between them. CDR1 is MNHNY, CDR2 SVGAGI, per germline (reference sequence).

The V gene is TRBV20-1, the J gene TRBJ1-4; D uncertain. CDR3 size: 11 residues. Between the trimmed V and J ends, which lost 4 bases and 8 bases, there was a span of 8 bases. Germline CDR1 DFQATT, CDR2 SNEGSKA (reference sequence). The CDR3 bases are TGCAGTGCTACATCCGTGGAAAAACTGTTTTTT. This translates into CSATSVEKLFF.

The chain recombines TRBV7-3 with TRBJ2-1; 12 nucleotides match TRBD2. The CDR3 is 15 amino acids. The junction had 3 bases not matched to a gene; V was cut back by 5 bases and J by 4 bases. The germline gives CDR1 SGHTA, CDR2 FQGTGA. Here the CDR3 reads CASSPGTSGYNEQFF. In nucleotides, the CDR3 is TGTGCCAGCAGCCCCGGGACTAGCGGGTACAATGAGCAGTTCTTC.

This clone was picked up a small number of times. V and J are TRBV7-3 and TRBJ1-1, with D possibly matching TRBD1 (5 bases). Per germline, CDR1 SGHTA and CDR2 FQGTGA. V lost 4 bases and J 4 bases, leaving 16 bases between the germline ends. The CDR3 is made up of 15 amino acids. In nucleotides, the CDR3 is TGTGCCAGCAGCTCGGCGGGGGTGGGGGGCACTGAAGCTTTCTTT. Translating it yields CASSSAGVGGTEAFF.

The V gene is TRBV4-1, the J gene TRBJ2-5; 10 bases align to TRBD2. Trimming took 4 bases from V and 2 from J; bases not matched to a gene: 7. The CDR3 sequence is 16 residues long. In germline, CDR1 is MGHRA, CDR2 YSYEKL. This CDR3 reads CASSPRVAGGQETQYF. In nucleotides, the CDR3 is TGCGCCAGCAGCCCAAGGGTAGCGGGGGGACAAGAGACCCAGTACTTC.

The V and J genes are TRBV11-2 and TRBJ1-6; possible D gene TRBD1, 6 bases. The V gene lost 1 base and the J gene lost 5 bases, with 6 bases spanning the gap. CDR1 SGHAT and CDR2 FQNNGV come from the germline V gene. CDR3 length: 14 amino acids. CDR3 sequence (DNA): TGTGCCAGCAGCTTAGCAGGGGATAATTCACCCCTCCACTTT. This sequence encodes CASSLAGDNSPLHF.

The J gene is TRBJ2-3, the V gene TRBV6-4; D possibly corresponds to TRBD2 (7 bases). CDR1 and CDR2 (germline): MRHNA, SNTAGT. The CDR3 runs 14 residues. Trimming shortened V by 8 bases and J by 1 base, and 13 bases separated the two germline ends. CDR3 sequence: CASDWGGCTDTQYF. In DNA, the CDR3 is TGTGCCAGCGATTGGGGGGGCTGCACAGATACGCAGTATTTT.

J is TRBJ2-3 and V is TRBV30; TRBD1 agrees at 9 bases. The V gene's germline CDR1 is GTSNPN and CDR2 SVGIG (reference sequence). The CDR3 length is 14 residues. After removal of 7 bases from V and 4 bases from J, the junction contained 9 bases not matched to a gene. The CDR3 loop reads CASIVTGGADTQYF. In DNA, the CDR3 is TGTGCCTCGATCGTGACAGGGGGGGCAGATACGCAGTATTTT.

For the CDR3, the DNA is TGTGCCAGCAGCTTAGACGACAGGGGGTTTGGCTACACCTTC. Protein sequence: CASSLDDRGFGYTF. The chain links TRBV5-8 to TRBJ1-2; 9 bases are shared with TRBD1. Unmatched junction bases numbered 6, after V lost 2 bases and J lost 7 bases. CDR1 is SGHTS, CDR2 YDEGEE, per germline. CDR3 length: 14 amino acids.

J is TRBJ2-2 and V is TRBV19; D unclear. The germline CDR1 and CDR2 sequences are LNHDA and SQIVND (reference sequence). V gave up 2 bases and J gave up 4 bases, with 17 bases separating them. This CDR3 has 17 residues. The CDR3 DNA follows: TGTGCCAGTAGTATATGGGCTGCCCGAGGTTTCACCGGGGAGCTGTTTTTT. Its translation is CASSIWAARGFTGELFF. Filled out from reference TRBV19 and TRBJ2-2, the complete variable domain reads DGGITQSPKYLFRKEGQNVTLSCEQNLNHDAMYWYRQDPGQGLRLIYYSQIVNDFQKGDIAEGYSVSREKKESFPLTVTSAQKNPTAFYLCASSIWAARGFTGELFFGEGSRLTVL.

The CDR3 here is CASSLRRTGYNEQFF. The CDR3 DNA sequence: TGTGCCAGCAGCCTCCGACGGACAGGATACAATGAGCAGTTCTTC. V is TRBV7-3 and J is TRBJ2-1; 7 positions match TRBD1. J was trimmed by 4 bases and V by 5 bases; bases with no gene match: 8. Germline V gene lookup returns CDR1 SGHTA and CDR2 FQGTGA. This CDR3 is built from 15 residues.

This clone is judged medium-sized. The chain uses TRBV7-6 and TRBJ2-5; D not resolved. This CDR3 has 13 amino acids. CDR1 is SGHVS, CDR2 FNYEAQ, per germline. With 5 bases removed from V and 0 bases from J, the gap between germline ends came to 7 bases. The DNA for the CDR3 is TGTGCCAGCAGCAAGGGCCACCAAGAGACCCAGTACTTC. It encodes CASSKGHQETQYF.